This is a list of T cell receptor beta chains from one sample in a study of breast tumors, draining lymph nodes, adjacent tissues. TCRdb re-called the multiplex PCR reads with MiXCR, one entry per CDR3 protein. This table holds 290,000 or so distinct CDR3 sequences, 30% to 35% found once. The specimen was axillary lymph node tissue. The receptors were gathered from a female donor with breast cancer. Some clones in this sample may be carry-over from other donors' samples. Both conserved end residues are part of each CDR3. D genes are given only for firm matches. Clone size is shown for a subset of rows, as once, few, many or a class of expanded clone.

d_call,clone_size,v_call,j_call,cdr3_aa,cdr3_nt
NA,few,TRBV5-8,TRBJ2-3,CASSLDGVADTQYF,TGTGCCAGCAGCTTGGACGGGGTCGCAGATACGCAGTATTTT
TRBD2,NA,TRBV7-8,TRBJ2-1,CASSQEAGVTYNEQFF,TGTGCCAGCAGCCAAGAAGCGGGAGTAACCTACAATGAGCAGTTCTTC
NA,NA,TRBV20-1,TRBJ2-1,CSASVFDDEPFF,TGCAGTGCTAGCGTGTTTGACGATGAGCCGTTCTTC
NA,once,TRBV5-1,TRBJ2-7,CASMRQGGTHEQYF,TGCGCCAGTATGAGACAGGGAGGGACCCACGAGCAGTACTTC
TRBD2,once,TRBV24-1,TRBJ2-1,CATSEGLAGVDEQFF,TGTGCCACCAGTGAGGGGCTAGCGGGAGTGGATGAGCAGTTCTTC
NA,many,TRBV2,TRBJ1-2,CASSEVGGRVGYTF,TGTGCCAGCAGTGAAGTGGGGGGGCGCGTTGGCTACACCTTC
NA,many,TRBV3-1,TRBJ1-6,CASSHAGRTGFNSPLHF,TGTGCCAGCAGCCATGCTGGTCGGACTGGTTTTAATTCACCCCTCCACTTT
NA,many,TRBV5-1,TRBJ2-5,CASTPLVSGSTPLGTQYF,TGCGCCAGCACCCCGCTTGTCAGCGGTTCAACCCCGTTAGGGACCCAGTACTTC
NA,NA,TRBV12-5,TRBJ2-1,CASGCGLKPPYNEQFF,TGTGCTAGTGGTTGCGGTTTGAAGCCGCCCTACAATGAGCAGTTCTTC
TRBD2,many,TRBV5-6,TRBJ2-1,CASSPRSGGSYNEQFF,TGTGCCAGCAGTCCACGTAGCGGGGGCTCCTACAATGAGCAGTTCTTC
NA,NA,TRBV20-1,TRBJ1-1,CSAHRTAGTEAFF,TGCAGTGCCCATCGGACAGCGGGCACTGAAGCTTTCTTT
NA,many,TRBV7-9,TRBJ1-2,CASSKQGRTNYGYTF,TGTGCCAGCAGCAAACAGGGACGGACTAACTATGGCTACACCTTC
NA,NA,TRBV3-1,TRBJ2-1,CASSRYDGGEKQFF,TGTGCCAGCAGCCGTTATGATGGGGGAGAAAAGCAGTTCTTC
TRBD1,NA,TRBV4-2,TRBJ2-7,CASSQAGTGDDEQYF,TGTGCCAGCAGCCAGGCCGGGACAGGGGATGACGAGCAGTACTTC
TRBD2,many,TRBV5-1,TRBJ2-1,CASRGLAGLGYEQFF,TGCGCCAGCAGAGGCCTAGCGGGACTAGGGTATGAGCAGTTCTTC
TRBD2,few,TRBV6-1,TRBJ2-1,CASSEARLANYEQFF,TGTGCCAGCAGTGAAGCCCGACTAGCGAACTATGAGCAGTTCTTC
NA,NA,TRBV6-6,TRBJ1-2,CASSQDAGYTF,TGTGCCAGCAGTCAGGACGCTGGCTACACCTTC
NA,many,TRBV15,TRBJ1-5,CATSKPDRRDFQPQHF,TGTGCCACCAGCAAACCCGACAGGAGGGACTTTCAGCCCCAGCATTTT
NA,many,TRBV5-8,TRBJ1-2,CASSLRPTMGGYTF,TGTGCCAGCAGCTTGCGCCCCACCATGGGAGGCTACACCTTC
NA,many,TRBV12-3/TRBV12-4,TRBJ2-1,CASVRRGYGEQFF,TGTGCCAGCGTCCGGAGGGGATATGGTGAGCAGTTCTTC
NA,many,TRBV20-1,TRBJ2-1,CSAIVSLSYNEQFF,TGCAGTGCTATAGTCAGTTTATCCTACAATGAGCAGTTCTTC